These 3 T cell receptor beta chains were all obtained from the same sample, sequenced in a study of circulating and synovial CD4+ cells in juvenile arthritis. Here immunoSEQ multiplex PCR was the method, and the copy in TCRdb shows in-frame clones only, minus some. The table has 30,000 to 40,000 clones, approximately 96% seen once. The sequenced sample consisted of CD4+ T cells from blood. These receptors all stem from a human donor with juvenile idiopathic arthritis.

The chain couples TRBV4-3 to TRBJ1-2; D is uncertain. V lost 4 bases to trimming and J lost 6 bases, with 18 bases between them. CDR1 is LGHNA, CDR2 YSLEER, per germline. CDR3 length: 15 residues. The CDR3 region is CASSLTRVAQHGYTF. CDR3 coding DNA: TGCGCCAGCAGCCTCACTAGGGTCGCCCAACATGGCTACACCTTC.

The CDR3: CASSNRLNTEAFF. DNA of the CDR3: TGTGCCAGTAGTAACAGGCTGAACACTGAAGCTTTCTTT. The V and J genes are TRBV19 and TRBJ1-1, with D perhaps TRBD1 (5 bases). Trimming cost V 4 bases and J 0 bases, with 6 bases left between them. The germline gives CDR1 LNHDA, CDR2 SQIVND (reference sequence). The CDR3 is 13 amino acids.

The chain carries TRBV30 and TRBJ1-1; D ambiguous. Germline loops: CDR1 GTSNPN, CDR2 SVGIG (reference sequence). V was pared by 0 bases and J by 4 bases, with 9 bases between. The CDR3 consists of 13 residues. CDR3 in DNA: TGTGCCTGGAGTGTACACGGGGTCACTGAAGCTTTCTTT. Translated: CAWSVHGVTEAFF.